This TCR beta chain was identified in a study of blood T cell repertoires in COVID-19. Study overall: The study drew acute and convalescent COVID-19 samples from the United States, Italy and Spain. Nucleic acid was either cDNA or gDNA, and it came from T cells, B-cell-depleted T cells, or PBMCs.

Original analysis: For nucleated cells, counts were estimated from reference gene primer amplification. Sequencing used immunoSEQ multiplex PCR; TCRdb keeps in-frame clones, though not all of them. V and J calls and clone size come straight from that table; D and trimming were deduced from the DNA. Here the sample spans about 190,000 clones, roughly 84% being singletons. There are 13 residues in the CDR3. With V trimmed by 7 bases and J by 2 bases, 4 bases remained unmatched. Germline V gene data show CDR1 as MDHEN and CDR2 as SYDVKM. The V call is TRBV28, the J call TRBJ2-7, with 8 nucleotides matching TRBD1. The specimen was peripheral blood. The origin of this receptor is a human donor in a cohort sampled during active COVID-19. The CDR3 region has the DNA TGTGCCAGCACGACAGGGGCTACCTACGAGCAGTACTTC. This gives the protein CASTTGATYEQYF.